This T cell receptor (beta chain) was recorded in a study of blood T cell repertoires in COVID-19. Study overall: From T cells, B-cell-depleted T cells, or PBMCs came the material, which was cDNA or gDNA.

Produced via immunoSEQ multiplex PCR; TCRdb's table is partial and in-frame only. The top ten hold approximately 3.5% of the sample, which has around 140,000 clones, 80% seen once. Comment on this clone: The identical CDR3 is also encoded by other nucleotide sequences in the sample.

Per the germline V gene, CDR1 is MNHEY and CDR2 is SVGAGI. This CDR3 region has 15 residues. The V segment lost 6 bases and the J segment 0 bases; nucleotides outside the gene matches: 4. This receptor was taken from a man in his 70s who had recovered from COVID-19. The specimen was peripheral blood. V and J are TRBV6-5 and TRBJ2-3; 9 nucleotides agree with TRBD1. In nucleotides, the CDR3 is TGTGCCAGCAGACGGACAGGGGACAGCACAGATACGCAGTATTTT. Its translation: CASRRTGDSTDTQYF.